The present T cell receptor (beta chain) was sequenced within a study of blood T cells in healthy people across ages. Study-wide results and limits: Strong correlation was found linking TCR beta diversity to naive T cell percentage. CMV infection status of these donors was not known.

Trimming pared 4 bases from V and 3 bases from J, leaving 12 bases between. Germline V CDR1 and CDR2: SQVTM, ANQGSEA. The CDR3 consists of 13 residues. In the case of this clonotype: Its antigen is unknown.

It was with a sample-barcoded 5' primer and a J-beta primer mix that a second PCR of about 7 to 12 cycles was run. TCRdb ran MiXCR on the 5' RACE reads and lists one entry per CDR3 protein. The data show roughly 560,000 distinct CDR3 sequences, 20% to 30% seen once. These data also formed part of another study, on T cells of mothers and their children. According to that study: M1S, a second-PCR primer, added sample barcodes and 2-4 random nucleotides. No persistent microchimeric T cell clones were detected.

The chain links TRBV29-1 to TRBJ1-2; the D is unclear. Material: blood. The sequence came from a boy between 10 and 17 years old in good health. CDR3 residues: CSVVRADYYGYTF. DNA of the CDR3: TGCAGCGTTGTTCGGGCGGACTACTATGGCTACACCTTC.